A single sample is the source of the 14 T cell receptor beta chains below, sequenced in a study of blood T cell repertoires in COVID-19. Some clones are missing from TCRdb's copy, which holds only in-frame ones; the method was immunoSEQ multiplex PCR. The table has 140,000 to 150,000 clones, around 88% seen once. The sample comprised peripheral blood. The receptors originated from a man between 60 and 75 years old with active or convalescent COVID-19.

CDR3 coding DNA: TGTGCCAGCAGCCAGAGGGATCACGAGCAGTACTTC. Its protein product is CASSQRDHEQYF. The V gene is TRBV3-1 (or the pseudogene TRBV3-2), the J gene TRBJ2-7; D possibly corresponds to TRBD2 (5 bases). Trimming removed 3 bases from V and 5 bases from J, with 8 bases in between. Germline CDR1 LGHDT, CDR2 YNNKEL (reference sequence). This CDR3 region has 12 residues.

The gene calls are TRBV7-9 and TRBJ2-5, with 9 bases aligning to TRBD2. V shed 6 bases and J 7 bases; nucleotides not matched to a gene: 15. CDR1 is SEHNR, CDR2 FQNEAQ, per germline (reference sequence). The CDR3 runs to 16 residues. In DNA, the CDR3 is TGTGCCAGCAGACCGAATCAAGCGGGGGGACTCGGGACCCAGTACTTC. Residues: CASRPNQAGGLGTQYF.

The chain uses TRBV29-1 and TRBJ2-5; the match to TRBD2 covers 10 bases. The CDR3 spans 13 residues. Trimming cost V 4 bases and J 10 bases; bases outside gene matches: 9. Germline assignment: CDR1 SQVTM and CDR2 ANQGSEA. The CDR3 DNA sequence: TGCAGCGTTGTTGTCAGCGGGGGGGCCGGCCAGTACTTC. Translation gives CSVVVSGGAGQYF.

The V call is TRBV4-2, the J call TRBJ1-4, with D perhaps TRBD1 (5 bases). CDR1 and CDR2 (germline): LGHNA, YNFKEQ. Trimming took off 6 bases at V and 5 bases at J, with 16 bases between the two ends. There are 15 residues in the CDR3. CDR3 residues: CASSPTDSQNEKLFF. As DNA, the CDR3 is TGTGCCAGCAGTCCGACTGACAGCCAGAATGAAAAACTGTTTTTT.

The CDR3 here is CASSLDSGRAYEQFF. CDR3 bases: TGTGCCAGCAGCTTGGATAGCGGGAGGGCCTATGAGCAGTTCTTC. The chain has TRBV5-4 and TRBJ2-1, with 11 bases fitting TRBD2. The CDR3 is 15 amino acids. Germline V gene lookup returns CDR1 SGHNT and CDR2 YYREEE (reference sequence). Trimming at V came to 0 bases and at J to 8 bases, leaving 4 bases not matched to a gene.

The chain is built from TRBV7-8 and TRBJ1-2; no reliable D call. Germline V lookup: CDR1 SGHVS, CDR2 FQNEAQ. V shed 3 bases and J shed 2 bases, with 7 bases lying between them. The CDR3 length is 13 residues. The CDR3 spells CASSFSLNYGYTF. Here the CDR3 DNA reads TGTGCCAGCAGCTTCTCTCTAAACTATGGCTACACCTTC.

This clone has more than one count but fewer than ten. The chain combines TRBV19 with TRBJ1-1; 12 bases line up with TRBD1. J was trimmed by 0 bases and V by 8 bases; bases with no gene match: 7. Per the germline V gene, CDR1 is LNHDA and CDR2 is SQIVND (reference sequence). CDR3 length equals 16 residues. The CDR3 protein is CASDPGTGGVNTEAFF. CDR3 coding DNA: TGTGCCAGTGACCCCGGGACAGGGGGCGTGAACACTGAAGCTTTCTTT.

The rearrangement joins TRBV18 to TRBJ1-3; D unclear. Germline CDR1 reads KGHSH; CDR2 reads LQKENI. The V and J ends lost 4 bases and 8 bases respectively, with 21 bases between them. This CDR3 spans 16 amino acids. The CDR3, as DNA: TGTGCCAGCTCACTTCTCGGCCAGGTGGCAGGTCACACCATATATTTT. This encodes CASSLLGQVAGHTIYF.

This chain connects TRBV18 to TRBJ2-1; 7 bases are shared with TRBD2. V was clipped by 6 bases and J by 6 bases; unmatched bases: 5. The germline gives CDR1 KGHSH, CDR2 LQKENI. This CDR3 is 13 amino acids long. The CDR3 sequence: CASSLGGANEQFF. The CDR3 DNA sequence: TGTGCCAGCTCGCTGGGAGGGGCCAATGAGCAGTTCTTC.

The V gene is TRBV6-5, the J gene TRBJ1-5, with TRBD1 identical over 7 bases. Looked up from germline, CDR1 is MNHEY and CDR2 is SVGAGI. The CDR3 consists of 14 residues. V dropped 6 bases and J dropped 7; count of bases not matched to a gene: 9. CDR3 coding DNA: TGTGCCAGCAGACCCCCAGGGGGAGGACAGCCCCAGCATTTT. This translates into CASRPPGGGQPQHF.

The chain uses TRBV19 and TRBJ2-1, with TRBD2 matching 7 bases. Trimming at V came to 7 bases and at J to 0 bases, leaving 3 bases not matched to a gene. The CDR3 contains 14 residues. Germline V gene sequence: CDR1 LNHDA, CDR2 SQIVND (reference sequence). The CDR3 region is CASMGRGSYNEQFF. The CDR3 region has the DNA TGTGCCAGTATGGGGAGGGGCTCCTACAATGAGCAGTTCTTC.

This clone showed up just a few times. CDR3 residues: CASSFERYNEQFF. The CDR3 nucleotides are TGTGCCAGCAGTTTCGAGCGGTACAATGAGCAGTTCTTC. The J gene is TRBJ2-1, the V gene TRBV6-5, with D tentatively TRBD2 (5 bases). Germline V gene sequence: CDR1 MNHEY, CDR2 SVGAGI. The CDR3 contains 13 residues. Trimming shortened V by 4 bases and J by 4 bases, and 8 bases separated the two germline ends.

The V call is TRBV6-5, the J call TRBJ2-7, with a possible D match to TRBD1 (5 bases). The CDR3 covers 14 residues. V dropped 0 bases and J dropped 3 bases, with 9 bases sitting between them. Germline V CDR1 and CDR2: MNHEY, SVGAGI. The CDR3 DNA reads TGTGCCAGCAGTTACTCTAAGGGGATCTACGAGCAGTACTTC. This encodes CASSYSKGIYEQYF.

CDR3 in amino acids: CASSISGESNQPQHF. The CDR3 DNA reads as TGTGCCAGTAGTATCTCAGGGGAAAGCAATCAGCCCCAGCATTTT. V is TRBV19 and J is TRBJ1-5; D might be TRBD1 (6 bases). CDR1 and CDR2 (germline): LNHDA, SQIVND (reference sequence). Trimming shortened V by 3 bases and J by 1 base, and 10 bases separated the two germline ends. The length of the CDR3 is 15 residues.